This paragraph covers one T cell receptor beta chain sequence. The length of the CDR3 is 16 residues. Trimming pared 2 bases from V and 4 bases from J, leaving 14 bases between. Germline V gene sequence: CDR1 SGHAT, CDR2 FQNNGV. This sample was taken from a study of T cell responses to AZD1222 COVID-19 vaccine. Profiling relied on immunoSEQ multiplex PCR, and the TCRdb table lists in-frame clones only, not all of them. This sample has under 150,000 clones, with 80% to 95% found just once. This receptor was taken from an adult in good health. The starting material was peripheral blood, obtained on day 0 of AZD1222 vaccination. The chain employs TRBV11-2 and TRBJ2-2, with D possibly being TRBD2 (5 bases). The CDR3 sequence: CASSLLLAGITGELFF. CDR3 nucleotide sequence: TGTGCCAGCAGCTTACTTCTAGCCGGTATCACCGGGGAGCTGTTTTTT.